This TCR beta chain was sequenced for a study of early stage breast cancer tumors. For the study at large: Of around 15 invasive breast tumors, around 13 were hormone receptor-positive, HER2-negative. Study-level points and caveats: Tumors had roughly 2.5-fold higher T cell density than normal breast.

The assay was immunoSEQ multiplex PCR, and TCRdb's table has in-frame clones only and misses some. The profile shows around 28,000 clones, about 60% of them singletons. As for this clone: The antigen is unknown.

Material for sequencing was breast tumor tissue. The clonotype comes from a person aged 50-59 years with breast cancer.

Here the CDR3 reads CAWNSPPLYEQYF. The CDR3 bases are TGTGCCTGGAACAGCCCTCCCCTCTACGAGCAGTACTTC. This rearrangement joins TRBV30 to TRBJ2-7; no reliable D call. The CDR3 has 13 residues. V lost 4 bases to trimming and J lost 3 bases, with 13 bases between them. Germline V gene lookup returns CDR1 GTSNPN and CDR2 SVGIG (reference sequence).